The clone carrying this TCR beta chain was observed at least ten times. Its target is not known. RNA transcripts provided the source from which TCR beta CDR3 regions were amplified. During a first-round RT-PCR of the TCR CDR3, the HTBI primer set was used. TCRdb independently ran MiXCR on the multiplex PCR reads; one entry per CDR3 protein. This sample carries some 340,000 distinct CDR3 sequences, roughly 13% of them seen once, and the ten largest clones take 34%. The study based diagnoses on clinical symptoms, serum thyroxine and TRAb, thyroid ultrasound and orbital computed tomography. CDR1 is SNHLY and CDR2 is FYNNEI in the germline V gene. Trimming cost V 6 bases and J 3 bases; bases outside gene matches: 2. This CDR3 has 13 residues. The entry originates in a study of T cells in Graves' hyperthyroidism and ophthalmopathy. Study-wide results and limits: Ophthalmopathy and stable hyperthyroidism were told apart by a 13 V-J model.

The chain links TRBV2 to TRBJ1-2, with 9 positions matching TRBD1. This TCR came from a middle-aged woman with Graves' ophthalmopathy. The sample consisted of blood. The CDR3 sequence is CASRGQGHYGYTF. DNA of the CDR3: TGTGCCAGCAGGGGACAGGGACACTATGGCTACACCTTC.